Shown below are 27 T cell receptor beta chains from a single sample sequenced in a study of T-cell reconstitution after alpha-beta-depleted transplantation in children. Unique molecular identifiers were used in preparing the TCRbeta library. Each CDR3 protein gets one entry after TCRdb re-called the PCR reads with MiXCR. The table has hundreds of thousands of distinct CDR3 sequences, around 13% seen once; the top ten hold around 0.76%. The sample consisted of PBMCs, taken before TCRalphabeta/CD19-depleted stem cell transplant. The receptors stem from a girl aged 2 to 9 with congenital amegakaryocytic thrombocytopenia, due to receive a stem cell transplant.

This clonotype was detected ten times or more. The chain employs TRBV4-1 and TRBJ1-1; TRBD1 matches 7 bases. The CDR3 is 16 residues long. V was pared by 4 bases and J by 4 bases, with 12 bases of the junction left unmatched. The germline V gene has CDR1 MGHRA and CDR2 YSYEKL. CDR3 residues: CASSLTGQTGLTEAFF. The CDR3, as DNA: TGCGCCAGCAGCCTCACGGGGCAGACAGGGCTCACTGAAGCTTTCTTT.

This clonotype was found a few times. The gene calls are TRBV5-1 and TRBJ1-1; no reliable D call. The germline gives CDR1 SGHRS, CDR2 YFSETQ. V was trimmed by 3 bases and J by 1 base, leaving 10 bases between them. The CDR3 sequence is 14 residues long. The CDR3: CASSSGDWNTEAFF. The DNA for the CDR3 is TGCGCCAGCAGCTCGGGAGATTGGAACACTGAAGCTTTCTTT.

V usage is TRBV12-3 or TRBV12-4 and J usage is TRBJ2-3, with 8 bases identical to TRBD1. The V segment lost 5 bases and the J segment 2 bases; nucleotides outside the gene matches: 3. The CDR3 is 14 amino acids. The CDR3 region is CASSDRGPTDTQYF. The CDR3 bases are TGTGCCAGCAGTGACAGGGGCCCCACAGATACGCAGTATTTT.

This clonotype has more than one count but fewer than ten. The chain recombines TRBV5-1 with TRBJ1-2, with D unresolved. Germline CDR1 SGHRS, CDR2 YFSETQ. This CDR3 region has 14 residues. The V and J ends lost 4 bases and 0 bases respectively, with 10 bases between them. CDR3 sequence (DNA): TGCGCCAGCAGCCCTCACGCCTCTAACTATGGCTACACCTTC. Translated, it gives CASSPHASNYGYTF. The complete variable domain, with remaining parts taken from reference TRBV5-1 and TRBJ1-2, reads KAGVTQTPRYLIKTRGQQVTLSCSPISGHRSVSWYQQTPGQGLQFLFEYFSETQRNKGNFPGRFSGRQFSNSRSEMNVSTLELGDSALYLCASSPHASNYGYTFGSGTRLTVV.

This clonotype came up many times. The rearrangement joins TRBV10-3 to TRBJ2-7; 8 bases are shared with TRBD2. Looked up from germline, CDR1 is ENHRY and CDR2 is SYGVKD. With V trimmed by 10 bases and J by 2 bases, 7 bases remained unmatched. This CDR3 spans 13 amino acids. In DNA, the CDR3 is TGTGCCACATACGGGGGACTAGCCTACGAGCAGTACTTC. Protein: CATYGGLAYEQYF.

The chain links TRBV5-1 to TRBJ2-6; 9 bases fit TRBD1. This CDR3 comprises 16 residues. Losses at the gene ends were 6 bases for V and 4 bases for J; bases not matched to a gene: 8. Germline CDR1 and CDR2: SGHRS and YFSETQ. DNA of the CDR3: TGCGCCAGCACCATAGGACAGGGGTTCGGGGCCAACGTCCTGACTTTC. Translating gives CASTIGQGFGANVLTF.

This clonotype was picked up a small number of times. The chain has TRBV27 and TRBJ2-5; D is undetermined. Per germline, CDR1 MNHEY and CDR2 SMNVEV (reference sequence). V was clipped by 0 bases and J by 4 bases, with 6 bases between them. The CDR3 loop spans 13 amino acids. DNA for the CDR3: TGTGCCAGCAGTTTATCGCGGATAGAGACCCAGTACTTC. It codes for CASSLSRIETQYF.

This clonotype was seen at least ten times. This rearrangement joins TRBV5-6 to TRBJ2-5, with 13 bases fitting TRBD2. CDR3 length: 15 residues. CDR1 and CDR2 (germline): SGHDT, YYEEEE. After removal of 0 bases from V and 6 bases from J, the junction contained 2 bases not matched to a gene. The CDR3 sequence: CASSLGGLAGKTQYF. The CDR3 nucleotides read TGTGCCAGCAGCTTGGGGGGACTAGCGGGGAAGACCCAGTACTTC.

The J gene is TRBJ2-1, the V gene TRBV5-1; perhaps D is TRBD1 or TRBD2 (5 bases each). Germline lookup yields CDR1 SGHRS and CDR2 YFSETQ. V was shortened by 4 bases and J by 0 bases, with 11 bases between the two germline ends. CDR3 length: 15 residues. CDR3 sequence (DNA): TGCGCCAGCAGCAGGGGACGAAACTCCTACAATGAGCAGTTCTTC. Amino acids: CASSRGRNSYNEQFF.

This clonotype was observed many times. The chain employs TRBV11-2 and TRBJ2-7; D gene unclear. V lost 4 bases to trimming and J lost 3 bases, with 16 bases between them. The germline gives CDR1 SGHAT, CDR2 FQNNGV. This CDR3 comprises 15 residues. For the CDR3, the DNA is TGTGCCAGCAGCTCCTTAATTCCGGCCCGCTACGAGCAGTACTTC. Amino acids: CASSSLIPARYEQYF. The full variable domain, with the rest looked up from reference TRBV11-2 and TRBJ2-7, is EAGVAQSPRYKIIEKRQSVAFWCNPISGHATLYWYQQILGQGPKLLIQFQNNGVVDDSQLPKDRFSAERLKGVDSTLKIQPAKLEDSAVYLCASSSLIPARYEQYFGPGTRLTVT.

The sample holds many counts of this clonotype. CDR3 region: CSARDFYAHTEAFF. CDR3 nucleotide sequence: TGCAGTGCTAGAGATTTTTATGCCCACACTGAAGCTTTCTTT. The gene calls are TRBV20-1 and TRBJ1-1; D ambiguous. Germline assignment: CDR1 DFQATT and CDR2 SNEGSKA (reference sequence). The CDR3 spans 14 residues. The V end was cut by 0 bases, the J end by 3 bases, with 11 bases between.

Many counts were recorded for this clonotype. The J gene is TRBJ2-3, the V gene TRBV15, with 9 bases fitting TRBD2. Germline V gives CDR1 LNHNV, CDR2 YYDKDF (reference sequence). CDR3 length: 16 amino acids. Trimming removed 0 bases from V and 7 bases from J; junction bases left unmatched: 8. CDR3 DNA: TGTGCCACCAGCAGAGAGGCAGCAAGCGGGAGGCATACGCAGTATTTT. It encodes CATSREAASGRHTQYF.

Concerning this clonotype: One junction end does not reproduce the germline sequence, and a read error may be involved. This rearrangement joins TRBV5-1 to TRBJ1-2; D might be TRBD1 (6 bases). Per the germline V gene, CDR1 is SGHRS and CDR2 is YFSETQ. The CDR3 contains 14 residues. In nucleotides, the CDR3 is TGCGCCAGCAGCGCCCTACAGGGAAACTATGGCTACCCCTTC. It is translated as CASSALQGNYGYPF. The full variable domain, rest sourced from reference TRBV5-1 and TRBJ1-2, is KAGVTQTPRYLIKTRGQQVTLSCSPISGHRSVSWYQQTPGQGLQFLFEYFSETQRNKGNFPGRFSGRQFSNSRSEMNVSTLELGDSALYLCASSALQGNYGYPFGSGTRLTVV.

This clonotype was picked up many times. This chain links TRBV27 with TRBJ2-7, with D possibly matching TRBD2 (6 bases). The CDR3 is 20 residues long. Germline V CDR1 and CDR2: MNHEY, SMNVEV (reference sequence). Trimming cost V 6 bases and J 0 bases, with 30 bases left between them. CDR3 loop: CASRATSFPRLTGRSYEQYF. CDR3 in DNA: TGTGCCAGCAGAGCTACTAGCTTCCCCCGCCTTACGGGTCGCTCCTACGAGCAGTACTTC.

The table lists this clonotype with many counts. The rearrangement uses TRBV5-1 and TRBJ2-1; the match to TRBD2 covers 8 bases. Germline CDR1 is SGHRS and CDR2 is YFSETQ. V lost 2 bases and J lost 6; bases outside the gene matches: 4. This CDR3 contains 14 residues. The CDR3 region has the DNA TGCGCCAGCAGCTTAACGGGAGGGGGCAATGAGCAGTTCTTC. This gives the protein CASSLTGGGNEQFF.

A note on this clonotype: It may be a read error: a sequence one base away is much more abundant. The genes are TRBV20-1 and TRBJ1-5, with D uncertain. The CDR3 consists of 13 residues. Germline-derived CDR1 and CDR2 are DFQATT and SNEGSKA (reference sequence). The CDR3 region has the DNA TGCTGTGCTAGGACGGAGAACAATCAGCCCCAGCATTTT. This sequence encodes CCARTENNQPQHF.

This clonotype was observed many times. The gene calls are TRBV20-1 and TRBJ2-7, with no clear D. V lost 6 bases and J 2 bases, leaving 11 bases between the germline ends. CDR3 length: 12 amino acids. The germline V gene encodes CDR1 DFQATT and CDR2 SNEGSKA (reference sequence). As DNA, the CDR3 is TGCAGTGCAGAGACCGATACCTACGAGCAGTACTTC. This codes for CSAETDTYEQYF.

This clonotype was picked up a small number of times. The V call is TRBV18, the J call TRBJ2-7; D uncertain. Trimming pared 8 bases from V and 3 bases from J, leaving 8 bases between. Germline V gene lookup returns CDR1 KGHSH and CDR2 LQKENI. The CDR3 sequence is 11 residues long. Here the CDR3 DNA reads TGTGCCAGCGGAGAAAACTACGAGCAGTACTTC. It yields the protein CASGENYEQYF. Supplemented by reference TRBV18 and TRBJ2-7, the full variable domain reads NAGVMQNPRHLVRRRGQEARLRCSPMKGHSHVYWYRQLPEEGLKFMVYLQKENIIDESGMPKERFSAEFPKEGPSILRIQQVVRGDSAAYFCASGENYEQYFGPGTRLTVT.

The J gene is TRBJ2-7, the V gene TRBV7-7, with a weak D call TRBD1 (5 bases). V shed 5 bases and J shed 5 bases, with 16 bases lying between them. The CDR3 spans 14 residues. Germline CDR1 is SSHAT and CDR2 is FNYEAQ (reference sequence). The CDR3 sequence is CASSISQGAHEQYF. CDR3 DNA: TGTGCCAGCAGCATAAGCCAGGGTGCCCACGAGCAGTACTTC.

This clonotype was detected ten times or more. The chain uses TRBV5-6 and TRBJ2-1; D is perhaps TRBD1 or TRBD2 (5 bases each). Germline-derived CDR1 and CDR2 are SGHDT and YYEEEE. The CDR3 has 17 residues. Trimming pared 4 bases from V and 4 bases from J, leaving 21 bases between. CDR3 amino acids: CASSPLPGPDTYNEQFF. The DNA for the CDR3 is TGTGCCAGCAGCCCGCTTCCGGGACCGGATACTTACAATGAGCAGTTCTTC.

The chain couples TRBV5-1 to TRBJ1-1; D call uncertain. V lost 4 bases to trimming and J lost 1 base, with 11 bases between them. Per the germline V gene, CDR1 is SGHRS and CDR2 is YFSETQ. The CDR3 is 14 residues long. The CDR3, as DNA: TGCGCCAGCAGCCTGGACCGAACGAACACTGAAGCTTTCTTT. It codes for CASSLDRTNTEAFF.

This clonotype has ten or more counts. The genes are TRBV12-3 or TRBV12-4 and TRBJ1-1, with D possibly matching TRBD1 (5 bases). The V gene lost 2 bases and the J gene lost 1 base, with 8 bases spanning the gap. This CDR3 comprises 14 residues. For the CDR3, the DNA is TGTGCCAGCAGTTTATCCCAGGGGAACACTGAAGCTTTCTTT. Its translation: CASSLSQGNTEAFF.

The chain joins TRBV20-1 to TRBJ2-1; the D call may be TRBD1 or TRBD2 (5 bases each). The V gene's germline CDR1 is DFQATT and CDR2 SNEGSKA (reference sequence). The CDR3 sequence is 15 residues long. With 0 bases removed from V and 5 bases from J, the gap between germline ends came to 14 bases. Here the CDR3 reads CSARDFGMGHNEQFF. For the CDR3, the DNA is TGCAGTGCTAGAGATTTTGGAATGGGACACAATGAGCAGTTCTTC.

This clonotype was counted ten times or more. This CDR3 reads CSARRRDYEQYF. The DNA for the CDR3 is TGCAGTGCTAGAAGGCGGGACTACGAGCAGTACTTC. The chain uses TRBV20-1 and TRBJ2-7, with D possibly being TRBD2 (6 bases). This CDR3 region has 12 residues. Trimming stripped 2 bases from V and 3 bases from J, with 8 bases between. CDR1 and CDR2 from the germline V gene are DFQATT and SNEGSKA (reference sequence).

This clonotype was found a few times. The chain joins TRBV20-1 to TRBJ2-3, with D perhaps assigned TRBD1 or TRBD2 (5 bases each). The CDR3 is 15 amino acids. Germline CDR1 is DFQATT and CDR2 is SNEGSKA (reference sequence). Trimming shortened V by 6 bases and J by 0 bases, and 16 bases separated the two germline ends. This CDR3 is CSADSGTRSTDTQYF. In nucleotides, the CDR3 is TGCAGTGCAGATTCCGGGACCAGAAGCACAGATACGCAGTATTTT.

The V call is TRBV29-1, the J call TRBJ2-1; D might be TRBD2 (5 bases). Trimming stripped 3 bases from V and 3 bases from J, with 9 bases between. Germline loops: CDR1 SQVTM, CDR2 ANQGSEA. The CDR3 is 13 amino acids. The CDR3 nucleotides read TGCAGCGTTGACAAGGACTTCTACAATGAGCAGTTCTTC. Its translation is CSVDKDFYNEQFF.

This clonotype was counted many times. This rearrangement joins TRBV12-3 or TRBV12-4 to TRBJ1-1; maybe TRBD1 (6 bases). CDR3 size: 12 residues. V was clipped by 6 bases and J by 7 bases, with 12 bases between them. CDR3 loop: CASSAGQFEAFF. The DNA for the CDR3 is TGTGCCAGCAGCGCCGGACAGTTTGAAGCTTTCTTT.